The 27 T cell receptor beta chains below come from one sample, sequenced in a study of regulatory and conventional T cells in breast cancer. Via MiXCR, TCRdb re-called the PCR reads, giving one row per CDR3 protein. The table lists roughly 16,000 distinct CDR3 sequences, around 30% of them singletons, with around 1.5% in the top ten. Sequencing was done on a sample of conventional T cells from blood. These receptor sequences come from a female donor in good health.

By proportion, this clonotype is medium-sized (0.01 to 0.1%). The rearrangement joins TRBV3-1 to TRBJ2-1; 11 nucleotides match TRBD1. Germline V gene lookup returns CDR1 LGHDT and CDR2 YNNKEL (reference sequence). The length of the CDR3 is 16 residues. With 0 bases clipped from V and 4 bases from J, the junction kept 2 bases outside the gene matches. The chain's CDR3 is CASSQDGQGAYNEQFF. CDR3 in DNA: TGTGCCAGCAGCCAAGACGGACAGGGGGCTTACAATGAGCAGTTCTTC.

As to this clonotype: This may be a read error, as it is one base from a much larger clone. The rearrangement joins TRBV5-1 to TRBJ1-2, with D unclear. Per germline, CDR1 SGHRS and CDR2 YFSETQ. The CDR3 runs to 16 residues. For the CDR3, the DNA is TGCGCCAGCAGCTTGACTACTGGCCGAATTAACTATAGCTACACCTTC. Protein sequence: CASSLTTGRINYSYTF.

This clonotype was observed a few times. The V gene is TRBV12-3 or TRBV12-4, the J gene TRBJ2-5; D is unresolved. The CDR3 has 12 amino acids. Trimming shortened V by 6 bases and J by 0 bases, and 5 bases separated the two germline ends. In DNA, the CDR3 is TGTGCCAGCAGCACCCACCAAGAGACCCAGTACTTC. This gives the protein CASSTHQETQYF.

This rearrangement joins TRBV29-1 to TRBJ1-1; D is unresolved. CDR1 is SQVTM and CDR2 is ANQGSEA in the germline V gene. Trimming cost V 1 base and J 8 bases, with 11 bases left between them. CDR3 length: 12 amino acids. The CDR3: CSVEVAVLEAFF. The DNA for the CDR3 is TGCAGCGTTGAAGTTGCGGTTTTAGAAGCTTTCTTT. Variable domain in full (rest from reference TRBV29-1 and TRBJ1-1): SAVISQKPSRDICQRGTSLTIQCQVDSQVTMMFWYRQQPGQSLTLIATANQGSEATYESGFVIDKFPISRPNLTFSTLTVSNMSPEDSSIYLCSVEVAVLEAFFGQGTRLTVV.

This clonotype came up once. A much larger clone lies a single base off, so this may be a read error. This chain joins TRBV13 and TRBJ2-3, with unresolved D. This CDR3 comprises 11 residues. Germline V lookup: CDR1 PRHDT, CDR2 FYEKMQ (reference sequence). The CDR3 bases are TGTGCCGGCAGCTACACCGATACGCAGTATTTT. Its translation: CAGSYTDTQYF.

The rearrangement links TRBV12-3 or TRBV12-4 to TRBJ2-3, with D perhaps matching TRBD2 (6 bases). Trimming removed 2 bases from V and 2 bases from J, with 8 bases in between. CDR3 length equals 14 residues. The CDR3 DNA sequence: TGTGCCAGCAGTTTACAGGGACTCACAGATACGCAGTATTTT. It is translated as CASSLQGLTDTQYF.

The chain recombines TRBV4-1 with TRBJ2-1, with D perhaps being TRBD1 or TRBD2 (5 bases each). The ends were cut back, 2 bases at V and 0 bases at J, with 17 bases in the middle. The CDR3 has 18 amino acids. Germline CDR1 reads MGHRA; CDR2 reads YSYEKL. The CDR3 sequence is CASSQSPGAASSYNEQFF. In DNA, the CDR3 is TGCGCCAGCAGCCAATCCCCCGGGGCCGCGAGCTCCTACAATGAGCAGTTCTTC.

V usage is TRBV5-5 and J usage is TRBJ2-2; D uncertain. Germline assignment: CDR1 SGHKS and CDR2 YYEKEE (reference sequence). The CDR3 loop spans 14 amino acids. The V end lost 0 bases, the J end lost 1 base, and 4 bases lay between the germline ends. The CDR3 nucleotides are TGTGCCAGCAGCTTGGGGCAGAACACCGGGGAGCTGTTTTTT. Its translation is CASSLGQNTGELFF.

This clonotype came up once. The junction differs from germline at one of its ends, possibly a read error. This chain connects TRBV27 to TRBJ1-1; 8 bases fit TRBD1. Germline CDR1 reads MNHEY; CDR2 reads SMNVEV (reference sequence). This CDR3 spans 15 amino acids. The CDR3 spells CANSWRLTGGTEAFF. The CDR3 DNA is TGTGCCAACAGTTGGCGCTTAACAGGGGGCACTGAAGCTTTCTTT.

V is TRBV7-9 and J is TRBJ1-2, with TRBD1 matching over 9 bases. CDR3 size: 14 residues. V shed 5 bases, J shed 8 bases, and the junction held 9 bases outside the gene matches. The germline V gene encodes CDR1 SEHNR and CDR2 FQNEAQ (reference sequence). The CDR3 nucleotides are TGTGCCAGCAGCGCCAAAGGACAGGGGATAGGCTACACCTTC. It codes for CASSAKGQGIGYTF.

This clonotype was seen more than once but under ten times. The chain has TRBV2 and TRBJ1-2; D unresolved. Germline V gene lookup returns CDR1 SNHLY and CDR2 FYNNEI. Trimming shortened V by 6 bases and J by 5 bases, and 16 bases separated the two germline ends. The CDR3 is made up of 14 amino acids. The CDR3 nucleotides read TGTGCCAGCAGACTTACTGACCTAGGATATGGCTACACCTTC. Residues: CASRLTDLGYGYTF.

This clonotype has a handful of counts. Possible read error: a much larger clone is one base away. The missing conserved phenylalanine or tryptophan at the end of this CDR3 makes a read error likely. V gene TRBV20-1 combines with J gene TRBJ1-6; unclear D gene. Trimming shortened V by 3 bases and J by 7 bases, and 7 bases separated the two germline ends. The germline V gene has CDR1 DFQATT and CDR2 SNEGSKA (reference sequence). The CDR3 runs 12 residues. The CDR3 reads CSASPSNSPLHS. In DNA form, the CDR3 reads TGCAGTGCTAGCCCTTCGAATTCACCCCTCCACTCT.

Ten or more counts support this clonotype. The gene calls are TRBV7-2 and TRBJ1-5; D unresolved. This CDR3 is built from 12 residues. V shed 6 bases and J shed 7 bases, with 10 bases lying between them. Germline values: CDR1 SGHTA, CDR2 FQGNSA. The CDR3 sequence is CASSHPRQPQHF. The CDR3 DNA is TGTGCCAGCAGTCACCCAAGGCAGCCCCAGCATTTT. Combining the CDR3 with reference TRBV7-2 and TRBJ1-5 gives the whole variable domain GAGVSQSPSNKVTEKGKDVELRCDPISGHTALYWYRQSLGQGLEFLIYFQGNSAPDKSGLPSDRFSAERTGGSVSTLTIQRTQQEDSAVYLCASSHPRQPQHFGDGTRLSIL.

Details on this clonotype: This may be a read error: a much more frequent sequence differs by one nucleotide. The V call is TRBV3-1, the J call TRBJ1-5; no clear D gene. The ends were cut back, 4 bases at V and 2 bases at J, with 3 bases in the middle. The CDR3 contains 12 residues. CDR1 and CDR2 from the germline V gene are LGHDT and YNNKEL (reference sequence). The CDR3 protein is CASSRGNQPQHF. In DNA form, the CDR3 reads TGTGCCAGCAGCCGCGGCAATCAGCCCCAGCATTTT.

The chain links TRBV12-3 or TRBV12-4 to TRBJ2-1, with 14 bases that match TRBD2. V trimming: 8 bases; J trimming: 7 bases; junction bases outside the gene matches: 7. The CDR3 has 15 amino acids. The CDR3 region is CASGTSGGSVNEQFF. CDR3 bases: TGTGCCAGCGGGACTAGCGGGGGATCGGTTAATGAGCAGTTCTTC.

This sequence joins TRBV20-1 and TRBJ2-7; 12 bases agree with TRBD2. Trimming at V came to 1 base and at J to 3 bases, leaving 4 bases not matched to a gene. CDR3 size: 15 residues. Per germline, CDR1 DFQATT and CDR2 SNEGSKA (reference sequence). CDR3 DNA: TGCAGTGCTAGAGGGACTAGCGGGAATTTCTACGAGCAGTACTTC. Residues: CSARGTSGNFYEQYF.

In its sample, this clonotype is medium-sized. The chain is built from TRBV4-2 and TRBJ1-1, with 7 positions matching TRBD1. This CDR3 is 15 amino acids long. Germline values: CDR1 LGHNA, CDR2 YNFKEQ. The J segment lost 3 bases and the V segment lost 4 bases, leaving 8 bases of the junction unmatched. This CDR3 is CASSPTGVTDTEAFF. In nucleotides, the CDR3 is TGTGCCAGCAGCCCAACAGGGGTTACAGACACTGAAGCTTTCTTT.

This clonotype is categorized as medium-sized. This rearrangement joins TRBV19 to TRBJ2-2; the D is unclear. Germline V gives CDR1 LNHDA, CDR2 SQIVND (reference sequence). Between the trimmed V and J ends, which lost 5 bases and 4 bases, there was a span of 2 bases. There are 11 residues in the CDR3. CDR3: CASSSTGELFF. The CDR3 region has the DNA TGTGCCAGTAGTTCCACCGGGGAGCTGTTTTTT. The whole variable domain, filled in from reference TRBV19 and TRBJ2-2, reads DGGITQSPKYLFRKEGQNVTLSCEQNLNHDAMYWYRQDPGQGLRLIYYSQIVNDFQKGDIAEGYSVSREKKESFPLTVTSAQKNPTAFYLCASSSTGELFFGEGSRLTVL.

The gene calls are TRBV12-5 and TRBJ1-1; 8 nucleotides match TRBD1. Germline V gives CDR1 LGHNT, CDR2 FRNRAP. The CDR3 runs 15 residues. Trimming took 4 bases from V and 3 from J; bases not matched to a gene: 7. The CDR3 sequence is CASGSTGGEYTEAFF. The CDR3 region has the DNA TGTGCTAGTGGTTCAACAGGGGGTGAGTACACTGAAGCTTTCTTT.

CDR3 bases: TGTGCCAGCAGTAGGGCAGGGGCGCAAGGTCAGCGGAGTTCCTACGAGCAGTACTTC. Its protein is CASSRAGAQGQRSSYEQYF. The chain carries TRBV27 and TRBJ2-7; a weak D match, TRBD1 (6 bases). V gave up 5 bases and J gave up 1 base, with 27 bases separating them. There are 19 residues in the CDR3. In germline, CDR1 is MNHEY, CDR2 SMNVEV (reference sequence).

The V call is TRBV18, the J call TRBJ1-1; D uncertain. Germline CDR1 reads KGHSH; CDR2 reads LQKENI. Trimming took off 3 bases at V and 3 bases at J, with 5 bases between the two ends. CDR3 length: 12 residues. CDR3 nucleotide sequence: TGTGCCAGCTCACCCCTAGACACTGAAGCTTTCTTT. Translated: CASSPLDTEAFF. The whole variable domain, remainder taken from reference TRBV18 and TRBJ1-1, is NAGVMQNPRHLVRRRGQEARLRCSPMKGHSHVYWYRQLPEEGLKFMVYLQKENIIDESGMPKERFSAEFPKEGPSILRIQQVVRGDSAAYFCASSPLDTEAFFGQGTRLTVV.

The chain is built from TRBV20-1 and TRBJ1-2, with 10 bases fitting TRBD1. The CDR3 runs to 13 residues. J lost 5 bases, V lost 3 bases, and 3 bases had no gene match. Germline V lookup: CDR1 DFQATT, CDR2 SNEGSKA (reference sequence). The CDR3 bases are TGCAGTGCTAGGACAGGGGGCGGATATGGCTACACCTTC. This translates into CSARTGGGYGYTF.

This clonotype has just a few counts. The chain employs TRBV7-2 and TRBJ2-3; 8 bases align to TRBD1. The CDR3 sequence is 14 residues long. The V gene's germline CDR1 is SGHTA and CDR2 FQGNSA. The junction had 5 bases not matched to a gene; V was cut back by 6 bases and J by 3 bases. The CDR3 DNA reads TGTGCCAGCAGTTCCTGGACAGGGACAGATACGCAGTATTTT. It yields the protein CASSSWTGTDTQYF.

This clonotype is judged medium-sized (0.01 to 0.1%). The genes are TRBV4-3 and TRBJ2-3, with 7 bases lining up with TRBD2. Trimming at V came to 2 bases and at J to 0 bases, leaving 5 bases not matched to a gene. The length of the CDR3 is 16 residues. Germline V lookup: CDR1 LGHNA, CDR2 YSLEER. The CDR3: CASSQNPGGSTDTQYF. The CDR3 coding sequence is TGCGCCAGCAGCCAAAACCCGGGGGGTAGCACAGATACGCAGTATTTT.

The CDR3 nucleotides are TGTGCCAGCAGCCCCCTTCCCGGGACAGTCATTCGCGCTGAAGCTTTCTTT. This encodes CASSPLPGTVIRAEAFF. The chain joins TRBV6-2 or TRBV6-3 to TRBJ1-1; 7 nucleotides agree with TRBD1. V lost 6 bases to trimming and J lost 6 bases; unmatched junction nucleotides: 19. Germline V gene sequence: CDR1 MNHEY, CDR2 SVGEGT. This CDR3 comprises 17 residues.

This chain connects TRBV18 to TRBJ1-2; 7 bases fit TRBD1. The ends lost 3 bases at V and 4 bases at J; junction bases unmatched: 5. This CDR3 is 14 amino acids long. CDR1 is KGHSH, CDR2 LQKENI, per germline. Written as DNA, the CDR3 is TGTGCCAGCTCACCGACAGGGAGGGGCTATGGCTACACCTTC. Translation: CASSPTGRGYGYTF.

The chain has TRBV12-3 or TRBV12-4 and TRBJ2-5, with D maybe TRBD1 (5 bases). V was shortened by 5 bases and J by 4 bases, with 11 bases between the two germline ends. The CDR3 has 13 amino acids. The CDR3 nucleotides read TGTGCCAGCAGTCCAGGGTTTGGAGAGACCCAGTACTTC. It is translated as CASSPGFGETQYF.